Reported below is one TCR beta chain. Its matching antigen is unknown. Profiled with immunoSEQ multiplex PCR; TCRdb holds only in-frame clones, not every one. In the table there are approximately 2.5 million clones, about 92% of which are singletons. V was trimmed by 5 bases and J by 6 bases, leaving 8 bases between them. The CDR3 is 11 amino acids. The germline V gene encodes CDR1 MNHEY and CDR2 SVGAGI. This sample stems from a study of shared clonotypes between healthy human individuals. Regarding the study as a whole: The sharing of roughly 5% of naive CD4 clonotypes was seen across a handful of donors. Naive subsets usually exceeded memory subsets in estimated richness. Clonotype sharing among donors, it was expected, would be affected by sequencing depth. The study found lower generation probabilities in non-shared clonotypes than in those shared by all four donors.

The rearrangement joins TRBV6-5 to TRBJ2-7; D is unclear. Sample: naive CD4+ T cells sorted from blood. Subset of the sample: CD45RA+ positively selected. This TCR was sampled from a man aged 18 to 30 in good health. CDR3 in DNA: TGTGCCAGCAGTACCCCCTCCGAGCAGTACTTC. Protein: CASSTPSEQYF.